The entry that follows covers one T cell receptor (beta chain) sequence. The source of the sample is a study of blood T cell repertoires in COVID-19. About the study: The United States, Italy and Spain provided the acute and convalescent COVID-19 samples. The analysed material was cDNA or gDNA that came from T cells, B-cell-depleted T cells, or PBMCs.

The ends lost 4 bases at V and 5 bases at J; junction bases unmatched: 2. The CDR3 sequence is 14 residues long. From germline, CDR1 is SGHTA and CDR2 FQGNSA. Original methodology: For nucleated cells, counts were estimated from reference gene primer amplification. TCRdb's table, derived via immunoSEQ multiplex PCR, lists solely in-frame clones and lacks some. V and J calls and clone size come straight from that table; D and trimming were deduced from the DNA. The sample contains 100,000 to 140,000 clones, about 90% of which appear only once. The gene calls are TRBV7-2 and TRBJ2-7; 13 bases are a match to TRBD2. The TCR originated in a woman between 25 and 40 years old with acute or convalescent COVID-19. The sample taken for sequencing was peripheral blood. CDR3: CASSSGLAGDEQYF. CDR3 nucleotides: TGTGCCAGCAGCTCCGGACTAGCGGGAGACGAGCAGTACTTC.